Presented here are 20 T cell receptor beta chains from one specimen sequenced in a study of CD8 T cells in Susac syndrome. An amount of RNA that ranged from about 0.45 to 1 ug was reverse transcribed with random hexamers. Each CDR3 protein gets one entry after TCRdb re-called the immunoSEQ multiplex PCR reads with MiXCR. The table lists 75,000 or so distinct CDR3 sequences, 94% of them singletons. The material sequenced was CD8+ T cells from PBMCs. The receptors here all came from a human donor with Susac syndrome.

This clonotype was counted once. The rearrangement joins TRBV7-9 to TRBJ2-2; D remains ambiguous. In germline, CDR1 is SEHNR, CDR2 FQNEAQ (reference sequence). The V and J ends lost 6 bases and 5 bases respectively, with 4 bases between them. This CDR3 has 11 residues. The CDR3 DNA is TGTGCCAGCAGGGGGACCGGGGAGCTGTTTTTT. Translating gives CASRGTGELFF.

CDR3: CASSQRWRDTQYF. The CDR3 coding sequence is TGCGCCAGCAGCCAAAGATGGAGAGATACGCAGTATTTT. The chain is built from TRBV4-1 and TRBJ2-3; no definite D call. The CDR3 sequence is 13 residues long. CDR1 is MGHRA, CDR2 YSYEKL, per germline. Between the trimmed V and J ends, which lost 2 bases and 5 bases, there was a span of 8 bases.

The genes are TRBV3-1 and TRBJ2-1, with TRBD2 matching 11 bases. Unmatched junction bases numbered 12, after V lost 4 bases and J lost 7 bases. The CDR3 runs 17 residues. Per the germline V gene, CDR1 is LGHDT and CDR2 is YNNKEL (reference sequence). The CDR3 sequence: CASSLPSGLAGQNEQFF. CDR3 nucleotides: TGTGCCAGCAGCCTCCCCTCCGGACTAGCGGGTCAGAATGAGCAGTTCTTC.

The chain links TRBV18 to TRBJ2-5; 8 positions match TRBD1. The CDR3 is 14 amino acids. CDR1 is KGHSH and CDR2 is LQKENI in the germline V gene. The junction had 3 bases not matched to a gene; V was cut back by 4 bases and J by 2 bases. The DNA for the CDR3 is TGTGCCAGCTCACGAGGACAGGGTCAAGAGACCCAGTACTTC. This codes for CASSRGQGQETQYF.

The V gene is TRBV5-6, the J gene TRBJ2-7; D is uncertain. Germline CDR1 reads SGHDT; CDR2 reads YYEEEE. The CDR3 length is 13 residues. Between the trimmed V and J ends, which lost 4 bases and 2 bases, there was a span of 10 bases. The chain's CDR3 is CASSPRGTYEQYF. In DNA, the CDR3 is TGTGCCAGCAGCCCGAGAGGCACCTACGAGCAGTACTTC.

The rearrangement uses TRBV28 and TRBJ2-7, with TRBD1 matching over 7 bases. This CDR3 is built from 14 residues. The junction had 4 bases not matched to a gene; V was cut back by 3 bases and J by 2 bases. CDR1 MDHEN and CDR2 SYDVKM come from the germline V gene. This CDR3 is CASSFRQGTYEQYF. CDR3 DNA: TGTGCCAGCAGTTTTAGACAGGGAACCTACGAGCAGTACTTC.

The chain uses TRBV30 and TRBJ2-1; possible D gene TRBD2, 6 bases. V shed 0 bases and J shed 4 bases, with 16 bases lying between them. Germline values: CDR1 GTSNPN, CDR2 SVGIG (reference sequence). This CDR3 contains 16 residues. The chain's CDR3 is CAWSVLPGGDYNEQFF. CDR3 sequence (DNA): TGTGCCTGGAGTGTCCTGCCCGGAGGGGATTACAATGAGCAGTTCTTC.

In its sample, this clonotype was seen once. V usage is TRBV15 and J usage is TRBJ1-1; D uncertain. Looked up from germline, CDR1 is LNHNV and CDR2 is YYDKDF (reference sequence). V lost 0 bases and J 0 bases, leaving 11 bases between the germline ends. CDR3 length: 16 residues. CDR3 residues: CATSRDHTELNTEAFF. In DNA form, the CDR3 reads TGTGCCACCAGCAGAGATCATACGGAGTTGAACACTGAAGCTTTCTTT.

The V call is TRBV5-1, the J call TRBJ2-1; no clear D. The CDR3 runs 12 residues. The V end was cut by 0 bases, the J end by 10 bases, with 8 bases between. From germline, CDR1 is SGHRS and CDR2 YFSETQ. This CDR3 reads CASSLASREQFF. CDR3 in DNA: TGCGCCAGCAGCTTGGCCTCCAGGGAGCAGTTCTTC.

The chain combines TRBV7-9 with TRBJ2-5, with D unresolved. This CDR3 has 15 residues. The germline V and J ends were trimmed by 5 bases and 5 bases, with 18 bases remaining between them. Germline CDR1 reads SEHNR; CDR2 reads FQNEAQ (reference sequence). The CDR3 DNA is TGTGCCAGCAGCCCTACCGGATCTGGAAAGGAGACCCAGTACTTC. Translating it yields CASSPTGSGKETQYF.

The V and J genes are TRBV12-3 or TRBV12-4 and TRBJ2-1; TRBD1 aligns across 8 bases. V shed 6 bases and J 3 bases; nucleotides not matched to a gene: 10. The CDR3 length is 16 residues. Here the CDR3 DNA reads TGTGCCAGCAGCGAGGAAGGACAGGGATACTACAATGAGCAGTTCTTC. Protein sequence: CASSEEGQGYYNEQFF.

The chain has TRBV6-2 or TRBV6-3 and TRBJ2-7; perhaps D is TRBD1 or TRBD2 (6 bases each). Germline V gene data show CDR1 as MNHEY and CDR2 as SVGEGT. The CDR3 is 17 residues long. V was trimmed by 7 bases and J by 0 bases, leaving 22 bases between them. CDR3 in amino acids: CASTSPWEDSLSYEQYF. CDR3 sequence (DNA): TGTGCCAGCACCAGCCCCTGGGAGGACAGCCTCTCCTACGAGCAGTACTTC.

V is TRBV5-1 and J is TRBJ2-1, with TRBD1 matching over 8 bases. The CDR3 runs 16 residues. Trimming cost V 0 bases and J 6 bases; bases outside gene matches: 8. From germline, CDR1 is SGHRS and CDR2 YFSETQ. The CDR3 nucleotides are TGCGCCAGCAGCTTGGATCAGGGGGCATCCATCAATGAGCAGTTCTTC. Translated, it gives CASSLDQGASINEQFF.

The chain recombines TRBV27 with TRBJ1-1; D unresolved. V was cut by 6 bases and J by 4 bases, with 21 bases left in between. CDR3 length equals 16 residues. Germline V gene sequence: CDR1 MNHEY, CDR2 SMNVEV (reference sequence). Here the CDR3 reads CASSSSAGEVITEAFF. The CDR3 DNA reads as TGTGCCAGCAGCAGTTCGGCCGGGGAGGTTATCACTGAAGCTTTCTTT.

The CDR3 sequence: CASSPRAEAPRGADTQYF. DNA of the CDR3: TGTGCCAGCAGCCCCAGGGCGGAAGCGCCACGCGGGGCAGATACGCAGTATTTT. The rearrangement links TRBV3-1 to TRBJ2-3; weak D call: TRBD2 (6 bases). This CDR3 comprises 18 residues. V was cut by 4 bases and J by 4 bases, with 24 bases left in between. Germline V gives CDR1 LGHDT, CDR2 YNNKEL (reference sequence).

The V and J genes are TRBV29-1 and TRBJ2-7; D may match TRBD1 or TRBD2 (5 bases each). Germline CDR1 SQVTM, CDR2 ANQGSEA. V was clipped by 0 bases and J by 7 bases, with 19 bases between them. This CDR3 has 15 amino acids. The CDR3 region has the DNA TGCAGCGTTGAAGATGACGGGACGGGGAGAAGGGAGCAGTACTTC. Translating it yields CSVEDDGTGRREQYF.

J is TRBJ1-1 and V is TRBV15; tentatively, D is TRBD1 (5 bases). The germline gives CDR1 LNHNV, CDR2 YYDKDF (reference sequence). The V and J ends lost 3 bases and 5 bases respectively, with 16 bases between them. This CDR3 comprises 15 residues. CDR3 residues: CATSSPSWGVTEAFF. The CDR3 DNA sequence: TGTGCCACCAGCAGCCCCTCGTGGGGGGTTACTGAAGCTTTCTTT.

This sequence joins TRBV9 and TRBJ2-7; a possible D gene is TRBD2 (6 bases). V was cut by 4 bases and J by 3 bases, with 14 bases left in between. The germline CDR1 and CDR2 sequences are SGDLS and YYNGEE. This CDR3 spans 14 amino acids. The DNA of the CDR3 is TGTGCCAGCAGCCCCGGGGACTCAAACTACGAGCAGTACTTC. Amino acid sequence: CASSPGDSNYEQYF.

This sequence joins TRBV27 and TRBJ2-7; D is uncertain. Germline V gene data show CDR1 as MNHEY and CDR2 as SMNVEV (reference sequence). There are 13 residues in the CDR3. V lost 6 bases and J lost 4, with 13 bases in between. The CDR3, as DNA: TGTGCCAGCAGCTCAAATCCCGTGTACGAGCAGTACTTC. It encodes CASSSNPVYEQYF.

The CDR3 spells CASMGGAYEQYF. In DNA form, the CDR3 reads TGTGCCAGCATGGGTGGGGCCTACGAGCAGTACTTC. This rearrangement joins TRBV27 to TRBJ2-7; unclear D gene. V lost 7 bases, J lost 2 bases, and 9 bases lay in between. The CDR3 length is 12 residues. Germline V gene lookup returns CDR1 MNHEY and CDR2 SMNVEV (reference sequence).